Following are 7 T cell receptor beta chains from one sample sequenced in a study of CD8+CD57+ T cells in acquired aplastic anemia. Patients chosen for sequencing had shown CD8+CD57+ cell expansion by flow cytometry. Genomic DNA, serving as template, underwent TCR beta VDJ and CDR3 profiling. Via MiXCR, TCRdb re-called the reads, giving one row per CDR3 protein. The table lists about 190,000 distinct CDR3 sequences, 48% of them singletons. Sequenced sample: sorted CD4+, CD8+, or CD8+CD57+ T cells (not recorded which) from PBMCs. Every receptor here comes from a human donor with aplastic anemia.

This chain connects TRBV10-2 to TRBJ2-1; 11 positions agree with TRBD2. This CDR3 is built from 16 residues. V shed 2 bases and J 5 bases; nucleotides not matched to a gene: 5. Germline CDR1 WSHSY, CDR2 SAAADI. In DNA form, the CDR3 reads TGCGCCAGCAGTGAGATGGGACTAGCGGACAACAATGAGCAGTTCTTC. This gives the protein CASSEMGLADNNEQFF.

This clonotype has just a few counts. The V and J genes are TRBV5-6 and TRBJ2-1; TRBD2 agrees at 10 bases. The CDR3 is 15 residues long. The germline V gene encodes CDR1 SGHDT and CDR2 YYEEEE. The V and J ends lost 2 bases and 5 bases, in that order; junction bases with no gene match: 4. In DNA, the CDR3 is TGTGCCAGCAGCTTCCTAGCGGGGGCCCACAATGAGCAGTTCTTC. As protein: CASSFLAGAHNEQFF.

The chain joins TRBV5-8 to TRBJ2-7; D uncertain. Per the germline V gene, CDR1 is SGHTS and CDR2 is YDEGEE. The CDR3 extends over 13 amino acids. Trimming removed 1 base at V and 6 bases at J, with 11 bases between. DNA for the CDR3: TGTGCCAGCAGCTTGAGTCCCAAAAGCGAGCAGTACTTC. Residues: CASSLSPKSEQYF.

The genes are TRBV24-1 and TRBJ2-7, with D maybe TRBD1 (6 bases). The CDR3 length is 15 residues. Trimming stripped 3 bases from V and 2 bases from J, with 13 bases between. Germline V lookup: CDR1 KGHDR, CDR2 SFDVKD. The CDR3 nucleotides read TGTGCCACCAGTGATACCCCGGGACACACCTACGAGCAGTACTTC. Translation: CATSDTPGHTYEQYF.

This rearrangement joins TRBV20-1 to TRBJ2-5; D perhaps matches TRBD2 (6 bases). This CDR3 contains 13 residues. Germline CDR1 and CDR2: DFQATT and SNEGSKA (reference sequence). V lost 1 base and J lost 5, with 11 bases in between. The DNA for the CDR3 is TGCAGTGCTAGAGTTCCAGGAGGGGAGACCCAGTACTTC. Translating gives CSARVPGGETQYF.

This clonotype has ten or more counts. This chain connects TRBV29-1 to TRBJ2-1; TRBD1 might be the D (6 bases). With 1 base removed from V and 8 bases from J, the gap between germline ends came to 21 bases. CDR3 size: 16 residues. In germline, CDR1 is SQVTM, CDR2 ANQGSEA. The CDR3 loop reads CSVEAEYRAYPHEQFF. As DNA, the CDR3 is TGCAGCGTTGAAGCGGAATACAGGGCCTACCCCCATGAGCAGTTCTTC.

This clonotype was detected many times. The chain carries TRBV7-2 and TRBJ1-1; no clear D. Germline V gives CDR1 SGHTA, CDR2 FQGNSA. The CDR3 runs to 14 residues. V was trimmed by 1 base and J by 0 bases, leaving 6 bases between them. CDR3 amino acids: CASSLVGLNTEAFF. The CDR3 DNA reads TGTGCCAGCAGCTTAGTAGGTCTGAACACTGAAGCTTTCTTT. Filled out from reference TRBV7-2 and TRBJ1-1, the complete variable domain reads GAGVSQSPSNKVTEKGKDVELRCDPISGHTALYWYRQSLGQGLEFLIYFQGNSAPDKSGLPSDRFSAERTGGSVSTLTIQRTQQEDSAVYLCASSLVGLNTEAFFGQGTRLTVV.